The entry below describes one T cell receptor beta chain. The junction and the germline gene differ at one end; a read error may be behind it. It was with a sample-barcoded 5' primer and a J-beta primer mix that a second PCR of roughly 7 to 12 cycles was run. TCRdb called the 5' RACE reads again in MiXCR, with one record for every CDR3 protein. Of about 830,000 distinct CDR3 sequences listed, 55% to 70% are singletons. The CDR3 has 11 residues. CDR1 and CDR2 (germline): SQVTM, ANQGSEA. This sample stems from a study of blood T cells in healthy people across ages. PBMCs numbering at least 6.5 million were isolated per sample. Samples each had at least 5.5 micrograms of total RNA extracted.

This receptor was taken from a man aged 25 to 40 in good health. This chain connects TRBV29-1 to TRBJ2-5, with no clear D. The specimen was blood. This CDR3 reads CSGEMVEEQYF. The CDR3 DNA reads TGCAGCGGTGAAATGGTTGAGGAGCAGTACTTC.